This TCR beta chain was retrieved from a study of blood T cell repertoires in COVID-19. Across the whole study: Specimens from acute and convalescent COVID-19 originated in the United States, Italy and Spain. The analysed material was cDNA or gDNA that came from T cells, B-cell-depleted T cells, or PBMCs.

The protocol was immunoSEQ multiplex PCR, while the TCRdb copy is restricted to in-frame clones and leaves out a portion. The sample contains 150,000 to 200,000 clones, roughly four fifths of which appear only once. CDR3 length: 14 residues. CDR1 is GTSNPN, CDR2 SVGIG, per germline (reference sequence). Trimming removed 4 bases from V and 6 bases from J; junction bases left unmatched: 7. This TCR derives from a human donor in a cohort sampled during active COVID-19. The V gene is TRBV30, the J gene TRBJ1-5; TRBD1 matches at 9 bases. The sequenced sample was peripheral blood. The CDR3 loop is CAWKSGQGVQPQHF. The CDR3 region has the DNA TGTGCCTGGAAATCGGGACAGGGAGTTCAGCCCCAGCATTTT. Full variable domain (outside the CDR3, taken from reference TRBV30 and TRBJ1-5): SQTIHQWPATLVQPVGSPLSLECTVEGTSNPNLYWYRQAAGRGLQLLFYSVGIGQISSEVPQNLSASRPQDRQFILSSKKLLLSDSGFYLCAWKSGQGVQPQHFGDGTRLSIL.